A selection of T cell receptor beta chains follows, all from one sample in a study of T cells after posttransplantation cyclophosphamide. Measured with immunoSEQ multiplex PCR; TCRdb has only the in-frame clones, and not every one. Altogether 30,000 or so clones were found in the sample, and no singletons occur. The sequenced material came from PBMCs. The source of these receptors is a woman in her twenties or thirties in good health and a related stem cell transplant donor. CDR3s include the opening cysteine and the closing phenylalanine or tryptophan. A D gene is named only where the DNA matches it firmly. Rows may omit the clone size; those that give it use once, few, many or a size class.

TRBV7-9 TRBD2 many CASSPPGFQRGSYEQYF
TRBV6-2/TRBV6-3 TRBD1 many CASRHRDRGSNQPQHF
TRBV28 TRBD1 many CASWDRGGSGELFF
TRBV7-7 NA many CASSLGHSAGNTIYF
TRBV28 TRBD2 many CASSSGGTSYEQYF
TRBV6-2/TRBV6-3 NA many CASSYLIGGGDGYTF
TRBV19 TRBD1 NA CASSEQGGTGETQYF
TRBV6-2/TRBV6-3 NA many CASSSLSGRLSDTQYF
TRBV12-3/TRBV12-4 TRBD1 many CASSPRQGAGYTF
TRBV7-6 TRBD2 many CASSLGGGLALNEQFF
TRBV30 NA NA CAWSVPPGDTQYF
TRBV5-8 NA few CASSFTASLEAFF
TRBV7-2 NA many CASSQGDFSTDTQYF
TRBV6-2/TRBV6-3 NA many CASRRQGVETLANVLTF
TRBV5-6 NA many CASSYTGREQYF
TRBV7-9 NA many CASSPLQGERTEAFF
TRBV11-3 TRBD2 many CASSLWAGDQETQYF
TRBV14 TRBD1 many CASSPRQGVGSPLHF
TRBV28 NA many CASSLNRIGGYTF
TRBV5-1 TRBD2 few CASSPGTSLDTQYF
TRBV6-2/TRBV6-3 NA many CASSYSISAMNTEAFF
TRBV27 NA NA CASSRTAAYGYTF
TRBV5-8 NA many CASSLDPRQETQYF
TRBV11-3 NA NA CASSSGAVQWDTQYF
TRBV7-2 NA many CASRLGVTGGGADTQYF
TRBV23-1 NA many CASRQGRGYTF
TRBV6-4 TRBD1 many CASSAGGAGEAFF
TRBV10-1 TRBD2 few CASSESGSGGYNEQFF
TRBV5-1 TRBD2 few CASSLLSAGLAGKKYLPDTQYF
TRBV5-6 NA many CASSQGQKQYF
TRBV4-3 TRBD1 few CASSQGPGQGQADEQFF
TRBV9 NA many CASSVRDSNTEAFF
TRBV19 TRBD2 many CASSLAGGPYNEQFF
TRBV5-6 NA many CASSRTLYSNQPQHF
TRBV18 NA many CASSPGHARINEQFF
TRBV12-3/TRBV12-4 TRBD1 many CASSFGQGASYNEQFF
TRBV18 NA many CASSPRGVLDEQYF
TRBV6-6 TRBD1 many CASSWTGGGNEKLFF
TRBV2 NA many CASIPRGSGNEQFF
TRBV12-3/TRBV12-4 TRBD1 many CASSPDRDTGELFF
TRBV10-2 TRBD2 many CASRRTRNNEQFF
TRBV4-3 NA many CASSQDYYRAGNTIYF
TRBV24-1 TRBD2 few CATSTRAGKDTQYF
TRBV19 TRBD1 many CASRGDRGDNYGYTF
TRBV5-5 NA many CASSRAATFSTDTQYF
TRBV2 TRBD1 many CASADRGPQPQHF
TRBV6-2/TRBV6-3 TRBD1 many CASKEDRAGYTF
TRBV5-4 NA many CASSPRLDAYEQYF
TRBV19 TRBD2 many CASRSVFRAGGPYNEQFF
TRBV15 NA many CATSRNRGRGNQPQHF
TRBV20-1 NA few CSVQGEETQYF
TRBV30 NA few CAWKQELNYGYTF
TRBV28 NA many CASSWGGGVNTEAFF
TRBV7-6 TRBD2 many CASSFSGGTDTQYF
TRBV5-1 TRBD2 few CASTPPLKRGVGETQYF